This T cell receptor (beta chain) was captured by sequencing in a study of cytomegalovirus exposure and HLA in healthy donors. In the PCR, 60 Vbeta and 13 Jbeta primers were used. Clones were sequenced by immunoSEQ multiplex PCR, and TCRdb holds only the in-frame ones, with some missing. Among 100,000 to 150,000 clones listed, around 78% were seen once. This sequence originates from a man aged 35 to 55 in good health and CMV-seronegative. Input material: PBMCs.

DNA for the CDR3: TGTGCCTGGGAAATTGACAGGGTTCGCACTGGGGCCAACGTCCTGACTTTC. Its protein is CAWEIDRVRTGANVLTF. The chain recombines TRBV30 with TRBJ2-6; 7 bases are a match to TRBD1. The CDR3 contains 17 residues. Losses at the gene ends were 5 bases for V and 2 bases for J; bases not matched to a gene: 12. In germline, CDR1 is GTSNPN, CDR2 SVGIG (reference sequence).